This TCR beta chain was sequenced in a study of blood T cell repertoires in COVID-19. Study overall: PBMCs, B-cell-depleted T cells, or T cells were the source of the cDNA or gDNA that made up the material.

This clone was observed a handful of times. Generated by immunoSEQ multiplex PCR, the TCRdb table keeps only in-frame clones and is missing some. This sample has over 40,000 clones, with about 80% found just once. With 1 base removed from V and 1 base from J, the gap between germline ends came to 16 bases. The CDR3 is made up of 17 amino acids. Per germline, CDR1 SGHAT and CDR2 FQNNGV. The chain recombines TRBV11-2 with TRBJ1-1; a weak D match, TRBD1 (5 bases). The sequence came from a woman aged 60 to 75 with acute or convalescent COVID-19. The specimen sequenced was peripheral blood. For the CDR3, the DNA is TGTGCCAGCAGCTTAGCCTGGCCCCCCGGGGGGAACACTGAAGCTTTCTTT. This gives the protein CASSLAWPPGGNTEAFF.